The next 19 T cell receptor beta chains were all read from a single sample in a study of persistence of HIV-infected CD4 T cells. Sequencing used immunoSEQ version 4 in survey mode. Only in-frame clones appear in the TCRdb table, and some are missing; sequencing was by immunoSEQ multiplex PCR. The sample yields more than 35,000 clones, roughly 80% seen once. Stimulation used approximately 9.5 ug/mL lysate from CMV-infected fibroblasts. CD40L/CD69 double-negative CD45RO-high memory CD4+ T cells were collected. No antigen has been assigned to these receptors. This material consisted of CD4+ T cells sorted from PBMCs after roughly 20-hour stimulation, taken from a patient who received antiretroviral therapy. Receptors were obtained from an adult man with HIV who was CMV-seropositive.

The J gene is TRBJ2-7, the V gene TRBV28, with a weak D call TRBD2 (7 bases). Between the trimmed V and J ends, which lost 7 bases and 0 bases, there was a span of 19 bases. Germline V gene data show CDR1 as MDHEN and CDR2 as SYDVKM. The CDR3 consists of 16 residues. CDR3 sequence (DNA): TGTGCCAGCACCAATGGGGGGGCGGCTCGCTCCTACGAGCAGTACTTC. This encodes CASTNGGAARSYEQYF.

This clone is a singleton in its sample. The V and J genes are TRBV5-1 and TRBJ2-1; 8 nucleotides agree with TRBD2. Germline CDR1 is SGHRS and CDR2 is YFSETQ. The CDR3 has 15 residues. Germline trimming cut 3 bases from V and 0 bases from J; bases unmatched to any gene: 2. The DNA for the CDR3 is TGCGCCAGCAGCTCGGGGGGGAGCTCCTACAATGAGCAGTTCTTC. Translation gives CASSSGGSSYNEQFF.

The V gene is TRBV18, the J gene TRBJ2-7; 10 bases map to TRBD1. This CDR3 spans 14 amino acids. Germline CDR1 and CDR2: KGHSH and LQKENI. The junction had 5 bases not matched to a gene; V was cut back by 3 bases and J by 6 bases. The CDR3 bases are TGTGCCAGCTCACCGGACAGGGGGTTCGGCGAGCAGTACTTC. Translated, it gives CASSPDRGFGEQYF.

The chain uses TRBV25-1 and TRBJ1-2, with D possibly TRBD1 on 6 matching bases. Trimming took 2 bases from V and 6 from J, leaving 13 bases between them. The CDR3 has 14 amino acids. Germline-derived CDR1 and CDR2 are MGHDK and SYGVNS. CDR3 protein: CASSEAAGVDGYTF. In DNA, the CDR3 is TGTGCCAGCAGTGAAGCGGCAGGGGTGGATGGCTACACCTTC.

The chain couples TRBV12-5 to TRBJ1-3, with 8 bases identical to TRBD1. The germline gives CDR1 LGHNT, CDR2 FRNRAP. This CDR3 has 15 residues. The trim removed 1 base at V and 4 bases at J, leaving 3 bases unmatched. CDR3 sequence (DNA): TGTGCTAGTGGTTTGGCCAGGGGGCCAGGAAACACCATATATTTT. The encoded protein is CASGLARGPGNTIYF.

The V gene is TRBV4-1, the J gene TRBJ1-1; D unresolved. Trimming removed 0 bases at V and 5 bases at J, with 7 bases between. Germline values: CDR1 MGHRA, CDR2 YSYEKL. This CDR3 is built from 13 residues. The chain's CDR3 is CASSQDPRTEAFF. The CDR3 DNA reads TGCGCCAGCAGCCAAGATCCCAGGACTGAAGCTTTCTTT.

V usage is TRBV9 and J usage is TRBJ2-1; no clear D gene. V was clipped by 0 bases and J by 0 bases, with 13 bases between them. The CDR3 is 17 amino acids. Germline V gene sequence: CDR1 SGDLS, CDR2 YYNGEE. The CDR3 bases are TGTGCCAGCAGCGTAGGCCCCCGCCTGAGCTCCTACAATGAGCAGTTCTTC. This sequence encodes CASSVGPRLSSYNEQFF.

The rearrangement uses TRBV5-1 and TRBJ2-3; TRBD1 aligns across 7 bases. This CDR3 region has 16 residues. Germline V lookup: CDR1 SGHRS, CDR2 YFSETQ. V lost 0 bases and J lost 5; bases outside the gene matches: 9. The CDR3 coding sequence is TGCGCCAGCAGCTTGGATGCAGGGGGACCCGGAGATACGCAGTATTTT. Its translation is CASSLDAGGPGDTQYF.

The V gene is TRBV5-4, the J gene TRBJ2-3; 10 bases match TRBD1. Germline CDR1 and CDR2: SGHNT and YYREEE (reference sequence). Trimming took 4 bases from V and 4 from J; bases not matched to a gene: 3. The CDR3 loop spans 14 amino acids. DNA of the CDR3: TGTGCCAGCAGCCGGGACAGGGGCGCAGATACGCAGTATTTT. Translated, it gives CASSRDRGADTQYF.

A note on this clone: Other DNA variants within this sample encode the same CDR3. V usage is TRBV5-8 and J usage is TRBJ2-3; TRBD1 aligns across 7 bases. There are 17 residues in the CDR3. J gave up 8 bases and V 1 base, and 16 bases lay outside the gene matches. Looked up from germline, CDR1 is SGHTS and CDR2 is YDEGEE. Here the CDR3 DNA reads TGTGCCAGCAGCTTGTGGACAGGTGCACGAGTCCTAGGTACGCAGTATTTT. It codes for CASSLWTGARVLGTQYF.

This clone has just one count. The chain couples TRBV7-8 to TRBJ2-7; no clear D gene. Trimming stripped 5 bases from V and 3 bases from J, with 8 bases between. This CDR3 comprises 12 residues. Germline V gene data show CDR1 as SGHVS and CDR2 as FQNEAQ. As DNA, the CDR3 is TGTGCCAGCAGCCCCCAATTCTACGAGCAGTACTTC. The encoded protein is CASSPQFYEQYF.

This clone was seen only a few times. The chain uses TRBV6-1 and TRBJ2-3; TRBD1 matches 11 bases. Germline trimming cut 3 bases from V and 3 bases from J; bases unmatched to any gene: 5. The CDR3 runs to 16 residues. CDR1 is MNHNS, CDR2 SASEGT, per germline. CDR3 coding DNA: TGTGCCAGCAGTGAGACCGGGACAGGGGGAACAGATACGCAGTATTTT. This sequence encodes CASSETGTGGTDTQYF.

The gene calls are TRBV9 and TRBJ1-4; 7 positions agree with TRBD1. Trimming took 3 bases from V and 4 from J; bases not matched to a gene: 3. The CDR3 loop spans 14 amino acids. Germline lookup yields CDR1 SGDLS and CDR2 YYNGEE. As DNA, the CDR3 is TGTGCCAGCAGCGCAAGACAGGGTAATGAAAAACTGTTTTTT. Amino acid sequence: CASSARQGNEKLFF.

This chain uses TRBV6-5 with TRBJ1-6; unclear D gene. Germline-derived CDR1 and CDR2 are MNHEY and SVGAGI. Trimming removed 6 bases at V and 7 bases at J, with 13 bases between. The CDR3 is 14 amino acids. The CDR3 region is CASRLQKANSPLHF. CDR3 DNA: TGTGCCAGCAGACTACAGAAGGCGAATTCACCCCTCCACTTT.

This chain joins TRBV6-5 and TRBJ1-1; no reliable D call. V lost 6 bases and J lost 3, with 11 bases in between. The CDR3 length is 13 residues. Germline lookup yields CDR1 MNHEY and CDR2 SVGAGI. CDR3 loop: CASRTRMDTEAFF. The DNA of the CDR3 is TGTGCCAGCAGAACGAGAATGGACACTGAAGCTTTCTTT.

The chain uses TRBV5-1 and TRBJ2-6; D not resolved. The CDR3 totals 16 residues. Trimming pared 4 bases from V and 0 bases from J, leaving 11 bases between. CDR1 is SGHRS and CDR2 is YFSETQ in the germline V gene. This chain's CDR3 is CASSMDGSSGANVLTF. For the CDR3, the DNA is TGCGCCAGCAGCATGGACGGAAGCTCTGGGGCCAACGTCCTGACTTTC.

This chain uses TRBV5-4 with TRBJ1-2, with D perhaps TRBD1 (6 bases). V was clipped by 0 bases and J by 1 base, with 16 bases between them. The germline gives CDR1 SGHNT, CDR2 YYREEE (reference sequence). The CDR3 length is 17 residues. This CDR3 reads CASSLAGNRAGNYGYTF. CDR3 sequence (DNA): TGTGCCAGCAGCTTGGCGGGCAACAGGGCGGGTAACTATGGCTACACCTTC.

The V and J genes are TRBV9 and TRBJ1-4; D is unresolved. The V end was cut by 6 bases, the J end by 7 bases, with 13 bases between. Germline V lookup: CDR1 SGDLS, CDR2 YYNGEE. The CDR3 runs 13 residues. CDR3 nucleotide sequence: TGTGCCAGCAACCGCGATCCCGGTGAAAAACTGTTTTTT. As protein: CASNRDPGEKLFF. Using reference TRBV9 and TRBJ1-4 for the parts outside the CDR3, the full variable domain is DSGVTQTPKHLITATGQRVTLRCSPRSGDLSVYWYQQSLDQGLQFLIQYYNGEERAKGNILERFSAQQFPDLHSELNLSSLELGDSALYFCASNRDPGEKLFFGSGTQLSVL.

The sample holds one count of this clone. The V and J genes are TRBV9 and TRBJ1-1; the D gene is possibly TRBD1 (5 bases). The germline V gene has CDR1 SGDLS and CDR2 YYNGEE. Trimming stripped 1 base from V and 0 bases from J, with 10 bases between. This CDR3 region has 15 residues. In nucleotides, the CDR3 is TGTGCCAGCAGCGTAAAGGCAGGGATGAACACTGAAGCTTTCTTT. Its translation: CASSVKAGMNTEAFF.